What follows is one T cell receptor beta chain and its context. What it binds is unknown. In the same sample, other DNA sequences code for this CDR3. The data were taken from a study of shared clonotypes between healthy human individuals. The overall study: Each donor contributed plates that comprised three CD4 naive, three CD4 memory, two CD8 naive and one CD8 memory. Study-wide findings and caveats: Clonotypes shared by all four donors outscored non-shared clonotypes in generation probability.

Positive CCR7 selection of CD45RO-negative cells yielded the naive CD8 cells, and terminally differentiated effector memory CD45RA+ cells were excluded. V shed 1 base and J shed 1 base, with 9 bases lying between them. Germline-derived CDR1 and CDR2 are LGHNA and YNFKEQ. The length of the CDR3 is 15 residues. Genomic DNA (from each subset) was split evenly across several immunoSEQ plates. The assay was immunoSEQ multiplex PCR, and TCRdb's table has in-frame clones only and misses some. This table has roughly 770,000 clones, 96% appearing once. The sequencing sample was made of naive CD8+ T cells sorted from blood. This clonotype was obtained from a man aged 30-40 years in good health. The V gene is TRBV4-2, the J gene TRBJ2-3; possible D gene TRBD2, 7 bases. CDR3 region: CASSQGEGGTDTQYF. The CDR3, as DNA: TGTGCCAGCAGCCAAGGGGAGGGGGGCACAGATACGCAGTATTTT.